This entry describes one T cell receptor (beta chain). These data belong to a study of cytomegalovirus exposure and HLA in healthy donors. Study-level information: The same platform was used for the roughly 120 validation repertoires and the roughly 730 first-cohort repertoires, a later analysis reported.

Here immunoSEQ multiplex PCR was the method, and the copy in TCRdb shows in-frame clones only, minus some. This sample yields some 240,000 clones, of which around 88% are seen a single time; less than 1.5% belongs to the top ten. V shed 3 bases, J shed 6 bases, and the junction held 6 bases outside the gene matches. The germline CDR1 and CDR2 sequences are MNHNS and SASEGT. The CDR3 contains 15 residues. The clonotype comes from a woman aged 25-40 years in good health and CMV-seropositive. This chain joins TRBV6-1 and TRBJ2-3; the match to TRBD2 covers 10 bases. Input material: PBMCs. The CDR3 DNA reads as TGTGCCAGCAGTGATGCTAGCGGGGGACGCGATACGCAGTATTTT. Protein: CASSDASGGRDTQYF.